This TCR beta chain is drawn from a study of shared clonotypes between healthy human individuals. Study-wide points: Rarefaction gave evidence that sorted-subset sequencing remained incomplete despite large depth.

Method: immunoSEQ multiplex PCR; TCRdb's copy keeps in-frame clones and lacks some. This table holds some 2,500,000 clones, 93% found once. From germline, CDR1 is GTSNPN and CDR2 SVGIG (reference sequence). This CDR3 contains 12 residues. On this clone: What it binds is not known. One junction end disagrees with the germline gene, perhaps due to a read error.

The specimen was naive CD4+ T cells from PBMCs. The sample's subset: CD45RA+ positively selected. The sequence came from a man aged 18 to 30 in good health. Some clones in this sample may be carry-over from other donors' samples. The chain joins TRBV30 to TRBJ2-7; D might be TRBD2 (5 bases). The CDR3, as DNA: TGTGCCGGGAGCAGATTCTCCTACGAGCAGTACTTC. This encodes CAGSRFSYEQYF.